This entry lists 19 T cell receptor beta chains sequenced from one sample in a study of cytomegalovirus exposure and HLA in healthy donors. The PCR made use of 60 Vbeta and 13 Jbeta primers. Clones were read by immunoSEQ multiplex PCR, and TCRdb kept only the in-frame ones, dropping some. Of 30,000 to 40,000 clones in the sample, 60% to 70% were seen once. The sample taken for sequencing was PBMCs. These receptors all stem from a man aged 35 to 55 in good health and CMV-seropositive.

This clone was seen a handful of times. The chain combines TRBV12-5 with TRBJ2-5; 10 nucleotides line up with TRBD2. Germline CDR1 LGHNT, CDR2 FRNRAP. This CDR3 is 19 amino acids long. V shed 2 bases and J 2 bases; nucleotides not matched to a gene: 14. In DNA, the CDR3 is TGTGCTAGTGGTTTGCTTAACAAAGCGGGGGGGCTTCAACAAGAGACCCAGTACTTC. Its translation is CASGLLNKAGGLQQETQYF. Supplemented by reference TRBV12-5 and TRBJ2-5, the full variable domain reads DARVTQTPRHKVTEMGQEVTMRCQPILGHNTVFWYRQTMMQGLELLAYFRNRAPLDDSGMPKDRFSAEMPDATLATLKIQPSEPRDSAVYFCASGLLNKAGGLQQETQYFGPGTRLLVL.

This clone has just one count. The chain joins TRBV4-2 to TRBJ1-6; D remains unclear. V was cut by 3 bases and J by 9 bases, with 12 bases left in between. This CDR3 spans 14 amino acids. Germline V gene sequence: CDR1 LGHNA, CDR2 YNFKEQ. The CDR3 DNA is TGTGCCAGCAGCCAGTCGAACAGCGGTTCACCCCTCCACTTT. Amino acid sequence: CASSQSNSGSPLHF.

The rearrangement links TRBV5-1 to TRBJ2-7; 8 bases map to TRBD2. The germline gives CDR1 SGHRS, CDR2 YFSETQ. CDR3 length: 16 residues. After removal of 4 bases from V and 0 bases from J, the junction contained 9 bases not matched to a gene. The CDR3 region has the DNA TGCGCCAGCAGCCCCCGGGAGGGGTTAGTCTCCTACGAGCAGTACTTC. Residues: CASSPREGLVSYEQYF.

This rearrangement joins TRBV7-2 to TRBJ2-3; TRBD2 agrees at 8 bases. The germline V gene has CDR1 SGHTA and CDR2 FQGNSA. V was pared by 6 bases and J by 1 base, with 3 bases of the junction left unmatched. The CDR3 is 14 residues long. CDR3 bases: TGTGCCAGCAGTTATAGCGGGGGCACAGATACGCAGTATTTT. Its protein product is CASSYSGGTDTQYF.

V gene TRBV5-1 combines with J gene TRBJ2-3, with 11 bases lining up with TRBD1. Germline loops: CDR1 SGHRS, CDR2 YFSETQ. The CDR3 runs 15 residues. The junction had 5 bases not matched to a gene; V was cut back by 4 bases and J by 4 bases. The CDR3: CASSNQGQGADTQYF. CDR3 bases: TGCGCCAGCAGCAACCAGGGACAGGGGGCAGATACGCAGTATTTT. Using reference TRBV5-1 and TRBJ2-3 for the parts outside the CDR3, the full variable domain is KAGVTQTPRYLIKTRGQQVTLSCSPISGHRSVSWYQQTPGQGLQFLFEYFSETQRNKGNFPGRFSGRQFSNSRSEMNVSTLELGDSALYLCASSNQGQGADTQYFGPGTRLTVL.

This clone was counted a few times. This sequence joins TRBV7-8 and TRBJ2-3, with 7 nucleotides matching TRBD2. Trimming cost V 8 bases and J 0 bases; bases outside gene matches: 2. This CDR3 comprises 13 residues. Germline values: CDR1 SGHVS, CDR2 FQNEAQ. CDR3 loop: CASGGDSTDTQYF. Written as DNA, the CDR3 is TGTGCCAGCGGGGGGGACAGCACAGATACGCAGTATTTT. The full variable domain, its missing parts supplied by reference TRBV7-8 and TRBJ2-3, is GAGVSQSPRYKVAKRGQDVALRCDPISGHVSLFWYQQALGQGPEFLTYFQNEAQLDKSGLPSDRFFAERPEGSVSTLKIQRTQQEDSAVYLCASGGDSTDTQYFGPGTRLTVL.

V and J are TRBV4-1 and TRBJ2-3; D may be TRBD1 (5 bases). V lost 1 base and J lost 5, with 10 bases in between. Germline-derived CDR1 and CDR2 are MGHRA and YSYEKL. The CDR3 runs 14 residues. CDR3 in amino acids: CASSQGGAGDTQYF. CDR3 in DNA: TGCGCCAGCAGCCAAGGTGGGGCTGGAGATACGCAGTATTTT.

The chain is built from TRBV15 and TRBJ2-7, with 7 positions matching TRBD1. J lost 6 bases, V lost 0 bases, and 2 bases had no gene match. The CDR3 covers 13 residues. Germline V gene data show CDR1 as LNHNV and CDR2 as YYDKDF (reference sequence). CDR3 sequence (DNA): TGTGCCACCAGCAGAGACAGGACAGGCGAGCAGTACTTC. Translating it yields CATSRDRTGEQYF.

The rearrangement uses TRBV10-2 and TRBJ1-6, with 8 bases matching TRBD1. Germline-derived CDR1 and CDR2 are WSHSY and SAAADI. This CDR3 has 19 residues. With V trimmed by 3 bases and J by 0 bases, 10 bases remained unmatched. CDR3 sequence: CASSDRQGSLSSYNSPLHF. CDR3 sequence (DNA): TGCGCCAGCAGTGACCGACAGGGGAGTTTAAGCTCCTATAATTCACCCCTCCACTTT.

CDR3 amino acids: CASSLVPDTGELFF. In DNA, the CDR3 is TGTGCCAGCAGCTTAGTGCCGGACACCGGGGAGCTGTTTTTT. The chain recombines TRBV7-8 with TRBJ2-2, with D uncertain. V lost 1 base to trimming and J lost 3 bases, with 6 bases between them. The CDR3 extends over 14 amino acids. The germline V gene encodes CDR1 SGHVS and CDR2 FQNEAQ.

CDR3 bases: TGCGCCAGCAGCTTGGACCGGACAGGGCGGTTCAATGAGCAGTTCTTC. Translated: CASSLDRTGRFNEQFF. The chain has TRBV5-1 and TRBJ2-1; 8 bases match TRBD1. Trimming cost V 0 bases and J 6 bases; bases outside gene matches: 8. Germline CDR1 and CDR2: SGHRS and YFSETQ. The CDR3 consists of 16 residues.

In this sample, this clone turned up once. This chain joins TRBV7-3 and TRBJ2-6; the match to TRBD1 covers 9 bases. This CDR3 is built from 18 residues. Trimming removed 0 bases from V and 1 base from J; junction bases left unmatched: 4. The germline gives CDR1 SGHTA, CDR2 FQGTGA. DNA of the CDR3: TGTGCCAGCAGCTTAACGTTAGGGACAGGGTCTGGGGCCAACGTCCTGACTTTC. This encodes CASSLTLGTGSGANVLTF.

This clone was counted between two and nine times. The chain combines TRBV30 with TRBJ2-5, with TRBD1 matching 10 bases. CDR1 is GTSNPN and CDR2 is SVGIG in the germline V gene (reference sequence). V lost 5 bases and J lost 5; bases outside the gene matches: 2. The CDR3 consists of 12 residues. The CDR3 DNA reads as TGTGCCTGGGGGGACAGGGGTGAGACCCAGTACTTC. It encodes CAWGDRGETQYF.

This clone was detected a few times. The chain combines TRBV11-2 with TRBJ1-2; unclear D gene. V gave up 5 bases and J gave up 4 bases, with 8 bases separating them. Germline V CDR1 and CDR2: SGHAT, FQNNGV. CDR3 length: 12 amino acids. As DNA, the CDR3 is TGTGCCAGCAGCGATGAGGGCTATGGCTACACCTTC. Amino acids: CASSDEGYGYTF. The whole variable domain, remainder taken from reference TRBV11-2 and TRBJ1-2, is EAGVAQSPRYKIIEKRQSVAFWCNPISGHATLYWYQQILGQGPKLLIQFQNNGVVDDSQLPKDRFSAERLKGVDSTLKIQPAKLEDSAVYLCASSDEGYGYTFGSGTRLTVV.

The V call is TRBV5-5, the J call TRBJ2-1; 13 bases align to TRBD2. V gave up 4 bases and J gave up 7 bases; unmatched junction bases: 5. The CDR3 spans 15 residues. CDR1 and CDR2 (germline): SGHKS, YYEKEE (reference sequence). CDR3 coding DNA: TGTGCCAGCAGCGAAAGACTAGCGGGGGGAAATGAGCAGTTCTTC. Translated, it gives CASSERLAGGNEQFF.

This clone showed up just a few times. The chain has TRBV9 and TRBJ2-3; 7 bases map to TRBD2. Losses at the gene ends were 3 bases for V and 0 bases for J; bases not matched to a gene: 4. The CDR3 is 15 amino acids. The germline gives CDR1 SGDLS, CDR2 YYNGEE. The CDR3 loop is CASSASGTSTDTQYF. In DNA, the CDR3 is TGTGCCAGCAGCGCGAGCGGGACCAGCACAGATACGCAGTATTTT.

The genes are TRBV12-5 and TRBJ2-7, with D hard to call. Germline V gives CDR1 LGHNT, CDR2 FRNRAP. Trimming cost V 2 bases and J 6 bases, with 11 bases left between them. This CDR3 region has 13 residues. The CDR3: CASGLPLVGEQYF. The CDR3 coding sequence is TGTGCTAGTGGTTTGCCCCTCGTCGGCGAGCAGTACTTC. The full variable domain, with the rest looked up from reference TRBV12-5 and TRBJ2-7, is DARVTQTPRHKVTEMGQEVTMRCQPILGHNTVFWYRQTMMQGLELLAYFRNRAPLDDSGMPKDRFSAEMPDATLATLKIQPSEPRDSAVYFCASGLPLVGEQYFGPGTRLTVT.

The chain has TRBV27 and TRBJ1-5, with 7 bases identical to TRBD1. The trim removed 3 bases at V and 2 bases at J, leaving 10 bases unmatched. CDR3 length: 17 residues. The germline V gene has CDR1 MNHEY and CDR2 SMNVEV (reference sequence). Written as DNA, the CDR3 is TGTGCCAGCAGTTTTGGTACAGGGGTTCGGGGCAATCAGCCCCAGCATTTT. Translation gives CASSFGTGVRGNQPQHF.

Only one count was recorded for this clone. V and J are TRBV2 and TRBJ2-2; no reliable D call. V lost 10 bases, J lost 5 bases, and 14 bases lay in between. In germline, CDR1 is SNHLY, CDR2 FYNNEI. The CDR3 spans 13 residues. The CDR3 loop reads CATGSESTGELFF. The CDR3 bases are TGTGCCACCGGGTCCGAATCGACCGGGGAGCTGTTTTTT.